This passage covers 30 T cell receptor beta chains from one sample sequenced in a study of control samples from healthy donors and cancer patients. Measured with immunoSEQ multiplex PCR; TCRdb has only the in-frame clones, and not every one. The table records 100,000 to 150,000 clones, 70% to 90% of them present only once. Sequences were obtained from blood. The receptor set was obtained from a man aged 45-60 years in good health.

A single count supports this clone. The V call is TRBV18, the J call TRBJ2-2, with 10 bases identical to TRBD1. Germline V gene data show CDR1 as KGHSH and CDR2 as LQKENI. This CDR3 is 15 amino acids long. The V gene end was trimmed by 3 bases and the J gene end by 8 bases; junction bases not matched to a gene: 6. Written as DNA, the CDR3 is TGTGCCAGCTCACCTCGACAGGGGGCTTCAGGGGAGCTGTTTTTT. Translating it yields CASSPRQGASGELFF. The whole variable domain, remainder taken from reference TRBV18 and TRBJ2-2, is NAGVMQNPRHLVRRRGQEARLRCSPMKGHSHVYWYRQLPEEGLKFMVYLQKENIIDESGMPKERFSAEFPKEGPSILRIQQVVRGDSAAYFCASSPRQGASGELFFGEGSRLTVL.

V gene TRBV19 combines with J gene TRBJ2-7, with 7 bases fitting TRBD1. CDR3 length equals 17 residues. CDR1 is LNHDA and CDR2 is SQIVND in the germline V gene (reference sequence). After removal of 5 bases from V and 3 bases from J, the junction contained 16 bases not matched to a gene. The CDR3 DNA reads TGTGCCAGTAGTGCCCGGATTGCAGGGGGTGGACTCTACGAGCAGTACTTC. This gives the protein CASSARIAGGGLYEQYF.

This clone was seen only once. The J gene is TRBJ2-7, the V gene TRBV24-1; 7 bases fit TRBD1. The CDR3 is 13 amino acids. Germline loops: CDR1 KGHDR, CDR2 SFDVKD. V shed 4 bases, J shed 4 bases, and the junction held 3 bases outside the gene matches. The CDR3 here is CATSEGQPYEQYF. The CDR3 bases are TGTGCCACCAGTGAGGGACAGCCGTACGAGCAGTACTTC.

V usage is TRBV7-8 and J usage is TRBJ2-3, with 10 bases identical to TRBD2. This CDR3 region has 15 residues. Germline trimming cut 4 bases from V and 3 bases from J; bases unmatched to any gene: 4. Germline CDR1 and CDR2: SGHVS and FQNEAQ. The CDR3 nucleotides read TGTGCCAGCAGCTATAGCGGGGGGAATACAGATACGCAGTATTTT. This sequence encodes CASSYSGGNTDTQYF.

The chain has TRBV6-5 and TRBJ2-7; tentatively, D is TRBD2 (7 bases). Germline CDR1 MNHEY, CDR2 SVGAGI. V lost 10 bases and J lost 6, with 22 bases in between. The CDR3 length is 14 residues. CDR3 bases: TGTGCCACACGCCCCGGTGCGGGGGCCGGCGAGCAGTACTTC. Its protein product is CATRPGAGAGEQYF.

The V gene is TRBV5-1, the J gene TRBJ1-1, with TRBD1 as a possible D gene (5 bases). The germline V and J ends were trimmed by 4 bases and 4 bases, with 17 bases remaining between them. CDR1 SGHRS and CDR2 YFSETQ come from the germline V gene. The CDR3 extends over 15 amino acids. The CDR3, as DNA: TGCGCCAGCAGCCCGGCGGAGGGTGGGGGCACTGAAGCTTTCTTT. It specifies CASSPAEGGGTEAFF.

The genes are TRBV29-1 and TRBJ1-1; D is uncertain. The length of the CDR3 is 14 residues. Trimming took 4 bases from V and 1 from J, leaving 13 bases between them. From germline, CDR1 is SQVTM and CDR2 ANQGSEA. The CDR3 sequence: CSVAPHLTNTEAFF. CDR3 nucleotides: TGCAGCGTTGCCCCTCACTTGACGAACACTGAAGCTTTCTTT.

J is TRBJ1-2 and V is TRBV5-6; D not resolved. The CDR3 extends over 14 amino acids. CDR1 SGHDT and CDR2 YYEEEE come from the germline V gene. The V gene lost 1 base and the J gene lost 6 bases, with 13 bases spanning the gap. The CDR3 loop is CASSLFEVPHGYTF. CDR3 nucleotide sequence: TGTGCCAGCAGCTTGTTCGAGGTTCCGCATGGCTACACCTTC.

The rearrangement uses TRBV28 and TRBJ1-6; D is possibly TRBD1 (5 bases). The germline V gene encodes CDR1 MDHEN and CDR2 SYDVKM. This CDR3 contains 15 residues. The ends were cut back, 2 bases at V and 7 bases at J, with 12 bases in the middle. CDR3 loop: CASSLRQGVNSPLHF. The CDR3 DNA reads TGTGCCAGCAGTTTACGGCAGGGAGTGAATTCACCCCTCCACTTT.

This rearrangement joins TRBV9 to TRBJ1-2; D is possibly TRBD1 (6 bases). The CDR3 consists of 16 residues. V was clipped by 0 bases and J by 4 bases, with 16 bases between them. Per the germline V gene, CDR1 is SGDLS and CDR2 is YYNGEE. The CDR3 nucleotides are TGTGCCAGCAGCGTAGCTCCGGGGGGCGGATCCTATGGCTACACCTTC. It translates to CASSVAPGGGSYGYTF.

The rearrangement links TRBV29-1 to TRBJ1-2; D unresolved. In germline, CDR1 is SQVTM, CDR2 ANQGSEA. The V end lost 0 bases, the J end lost 6 bases, and 14 bases lay between the germline ends. The CDR3 length is 14 residues. Here the CDR3 DNA reads TGCAGCGTTGAAGATCCCGGTTTAGGGAATGGCTACACCTTC. Protein sequence: CSVEDPGLGNGYTF. The full variable domain, with the rest looked up from reference TRBV29-1 and TRBJ1-2, is SAVISQKPSRDICQRGTSLTIQCQVDSQVTMMFWYRQQPGQSLTLIATANQGSEATYESGFVIDKFPISRPNLTFSTLTVSNMSPEDSSIYLCSVEDPGLGNGYTFGSGTRLTVV.

The chain has TRBV30 and TRBJ1-6; D is possibly TRBD1 (6 bases). From germline, CDR1 is GTSNPN and CDR2 SVGIG (reference sequence). This CDR3 is built from 14 residues. Trimming took off 0 bases at V and 9 bases at J, with 12 bases between the two ends. The chain's CDR3 is CAWSVGTGRSPLHF. For the CDR3, the DNA is TGTGCCTGGAGTGTCGGTACAGGGCGTTCACCCCTCCACTTT.

The chain couples TRBV12-3 or TRBV12-4 to TRBJ2-2, with D possibly called TRBD1 or TRBD2 (5 bases each). This CDR3 contains 13 residues. With 3 bases removed from V and 6 bases from J, the gap between germline ends came to 8 bases. CDR3 DNA: TGTGCCAGCAGTTTTCAGGGAGCCGGGGAGCTGTTTTTT. It encodes CASSFQGAGELFF.

The chain employs TRBV30 and TRBJ1-6, with unresolved D. Trimming pared 1 base from V and 6 bases from J, leaving 13 bases between. Germline V gene data show CDR1 as GTSNPN and CDR2 as SVGIG (reference sequence). This CDR3 spans 15 amino acids. Here the CDR3 reads CAWSGRLALNSPLHF. For the CDR3, the DNA is TGTGCCTGGAGTGGAAGATTGGCCCTTAATTCACCCCTCCACTTT.

This chain joins TRBV5-4 and TRBJ2-5; 16 positions agree with TRBD2. Germline loops: CDR1 SGHNT, CDR2 YYREEE (reference sequence). The V gene end was trimmed by 4 bases and the J gene end by 7 bases; junction bases not matched to a gene: 10. The CDR3 totals 17 residues. The CDR3 DNA follows: TGTGCCAGCAGCCCCGGGACTAGCGGGGGGGTGGGTTGGACCCAGTACTTC. Its protein is CASSPGTSGGVGWTQYF.

This clone was seen only once. The chain has TRBV6-5 and TRBJ2-7; TRBD2 matches 7 bases. CDR3 length equals 14 residues. V was pared by 5 bases and J by 4 bases, with 8 bases of the junction left unmatched. The germline gives CDR1 MNHEY, CDR2 SVGAGI. The DNA of the CDR3 is TGTGCCAGCAGTCTGGCGGGGGAAGGATACGAGCAGTACTTC. Protein sequence: CASSLAGEGYEQYF.

The rearrangement joins TRBV3-1 (or the pseudogene TRBV3-2) to TRBJ2-5, with TRBD1 matching 10 bases. Trimming cost V 4 bases and J 4 bases; bases outside gene matches: 12. This CDR3 has 17 amino acids. Germline CDR1 and CDR2: LGHDT and YNNKEL (reference sequence). The CDR3 DNA reads TGTGCCAGCAGCCGAGTCCGGGACAGGGGCGCCAGAGAGACCCAGTACTTC. This sequence encodes CASSRVRDRGARETQYF.

A single count supports this clone. The chain links TRBV24-1 to TRBJ1-5; D remains ambiguous. The germline V gene encodes CDR1 KGHDR and CDR2 SFDVKD. This CDR3 has 14 amino acids. Trimming removed 5 bases at V and 5 bases at J, with 12 bases between. The CDR3 DNA follows: TGTGCCACCAGTGGTATAGATGGGGATCAGCCCCAGCATTTT. Its translation is CATSGIDGDQPQHF.

The rearrangement uses TRBV9 and TRBJ2-1; no clear D gene. CDR1 and CDR2 (germline): SGDLS, YYNGEE. V lost 5 bases and J 4 bases, leaving 4 bases between the germline ends. The CDR3 is made up of 11 amino acids. CDR3 nucleotide sequence: TGTGCCAGCAGTCTATACAATGAGCAGTTCTTC. This codes for CASSLYNEQFF.

The chain employs TRBV4-2 and TRBJ2-1, with 9 nucleotides matching TRBD2. This CDR3 is 15 amino acids long. The trim removed 5 bases at V and 4 bases at J, leaving 6 bases unmatched. Germline lookup yields CDR1 LGHNA and CDR2 YNFKEQ. The CDR3 nucleotides are TGTGCCAGCAGCAAACCTAGCGGGGAGTACAATGAGCAGTTCTTC. Residues: CASSKPSGEYNEQFF.

The chain couples TRBV5-4 to TRBJ1-1; D ambiguous. CDR1 SGHNT and CDR2 YYREEE come from the germline V gene (reference sequence). The CDR3 length is 12 residues. V was cut by 0 bases and J by 4 bases, with 4 bases left in between. The DNA of the CDR3 is TGTGCCAGCAGCTTGGGGAGCACTGAAGCTTTCTTT. It encodes CASSLGSTEAFF.

The chain links TRBV18 to TRBJ1-2; the match to TRBD1 covers 8 bases. CDR1 and CDR2 (germline): KGHSH, LQKENI. J lost 7 bases, V lost 5 bases, and 12 bases had no gene match. The CDR3 runs to 15 residues. The CDR3 sequence: CASSTGQGVLAGYTF. The CDR3 DNA reads TGTGCCAGCTCAACAGGACAGGGAGTTTTGGCTGGCTACACCTTC.

The chain uses TRBV5-1 and TRBJ2-5, with D tentatively TRBD2 (6 bases). Germline V gene lookup returns CDR1 SGHRS and CDR2 YFSETQ. V was trimmed by 0 bases and J by 1 base, leaving 10 bases between them. This CDR3 region has 15 residues. The chain's CDR3 is CASSLVGSGQETQYF. CDR3 bases: TGCGCCAGCAGCTTGGTCGGTAGCGGCCAAGAGACCCAGTACTTC.

The chain is built from TRBV18 and TRBJ1-2; 7 nucleotides line up with TRBD1. The CDR3 has 16 residues. Germline V gives CDR1 KGHSH, CDR2 LQKENI. With 3 bases clipped from V and 4 bases from J, the junction kept 11 bases outside the gene matches. CDR3 DNA: TGTGCCAGCTCACCGGGAAAGGGGGCGTCCCCCTATGGCTACACCTTC. Protein product: CASSPGKGASPYGYTF.

This chain connects TRBV27 to TRBJ2-7, with D perhaps TRBD2 (6 bases). CDR3 size: 13 residues. Germline V gene lookup returns CDR1 MNHEY and CDR2 SMNVEV (reference sequence). V was pared by 0 bases and J by 4 bases, with 7 bases between. DNA of the CDR3: TGTGCCAGCAGTTTATCTGGGGGGTACGAGCAGTACTTC. It translates to CASSLSGGYEQYF.

The chain recombines TRBV9 with TRBJ1-1; D is unresolved. V lost 1 base and J lost 1, with 5 bases in between. The CDR3 runs to 13 residues. The V gene's germline CDR1 is SGDLS and CDR2 YYNGEE. The chain's CDR3 is CASSVTANTEAFF. The DNA of the CDR3 is TGTGCCAGCAGCGTAACGGCGAACACTGAAGCTTTCTTT.

On this clone: Other nucleotide sequences from this sample produce the same CDR3. V usage is TRBV9 and J usage is TRBJ2-7; the D gene could be TRBD1 or TRBD2 (5 bases each). V gave up 0 bases and J gave up 2 bases, with 12 bases separating them. Per germline, CDR1 SGDLS and CDR2 YYNGEE. This CDR3 spans 15 amino acids. The CDR3 DNA is TGTGCCAGCAGCGTAGGGCCGGGGCAGACCTACGAGCAGTACTTC. Translating gives CASSVGPGQTYEQYF.

The chain recombines TRBV5-1 with TRBJ2-3, with D tentatively TRBD1 or TRBD2 (5 bases each). Per the germline V gene, CDR1 is SGHRS and CDR2 is YFSETQ. V lost 5 bases and J 2 bases, leaving 15 bases between the germline ends. This CDR3 region has 15 residues. CDR3 coding DNA: TGCGCCAGCAGGCCGGGACGTGGGTTCACAGATACGCAGTATTTT. Translation: CASRPGRGFTDTQYF.

This clone has a handful of counts. The chain employs TRBV12-5 and TRBJ2-7; D possibly corresponds to TRBD1 (6 bases). The CDR3 length is 15 residues. V was clipped by 2 bases and J by 0 bases, with 11 bases between them. The germline V gene has CDR1 LGHNT and CDR2 FRNRAP. The CDR3 reads CASGLKGDGSYEQYF. DNA for the CDR3: TGTGCTAGTGGTTTGAAGGGGGACGGCTCCTACGAGCAGTACTTC. The whole variable domain, remainder taken from reference TRBV12-5 and TRBJ2-7, is DARVTQTPRHKVTEMGQEVTMRCQPILGHNTVFWYRQTMMQGLELLAYFRNRAPLDDSGMPKDRFSAEMPDATLATLKIQPSEPRDSAVYFCASGLKGDGSYEQYFGPGTRLTVT.

The rearrangement uses TRBV18 and TRBJ1-2; possible D gene TRBD1, 5 bases. The CDR3 consists of 15 residues. Germline CDR1 is KGHSH and CDR2 is LQKENI. V was trimmed by 2 bases and J by 2 bases, leaving 12 bases between them. As DNA, the CDR3 is TGTGCCAGCTCACCAAACTCGGACAAAAACTATGGCTACACCTTC. Its protein is CASSPNSDKNYGYTF.